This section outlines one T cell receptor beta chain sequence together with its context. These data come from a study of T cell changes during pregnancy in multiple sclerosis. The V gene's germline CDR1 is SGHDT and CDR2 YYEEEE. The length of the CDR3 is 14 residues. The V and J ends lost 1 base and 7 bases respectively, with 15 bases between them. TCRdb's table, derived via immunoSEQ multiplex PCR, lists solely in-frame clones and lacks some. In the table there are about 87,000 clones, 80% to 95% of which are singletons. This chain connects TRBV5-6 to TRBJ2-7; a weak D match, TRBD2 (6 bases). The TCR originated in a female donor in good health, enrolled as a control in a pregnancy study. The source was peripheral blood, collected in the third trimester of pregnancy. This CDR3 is CASSLQRAHSEQYF. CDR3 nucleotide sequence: TGTGCCAGCAGCTTGCAGCGGGCCCACTCGGAGCAGTACTTC.